This T cell receptor (beta chain) came from a study of cytotoxic CD8 clonotypes in ibrutinib-treated CLL. Concerning this clone itself: Its antigen is as yet unknown.

Regarding the study as a whole: Baseline clonality, above age-matched healthy donor levels, tracked circulating CD8+ T-cell counts.

The ends were cut back, 4 bases at V and 7 bases at J, with 7 bases in the middle. This CDR3 region has 11 residues. Germline CDR1 MNHNS, CDR2 SASEGT. Investigators sought sequencing depths of between 1 in 200,000 and 1 in 1 million T cells. The repertoire was sequenced with immunoSEQ multiplex PCR; TCRdb's copy has only in-frame clones and lacks some. Of 150,000 to 200,000 clones detected, about 88% appear once; the ten largest clones hold 3% to 3.5%. This sample comprised PBMCs, obtained at disease progression, from a patient treated with ibrutinib. This clonotype was obtained from a human donor with chronic lymphocytic leukemia. The chain links TRBV6-1 to TRBJ2-5; no definite D call. The CDR3 coding sequence is TGTGCCAGCAGTGTACCCTTGACCCAGTACTTC. Amino acid sequence: CASSVPLTQYF.